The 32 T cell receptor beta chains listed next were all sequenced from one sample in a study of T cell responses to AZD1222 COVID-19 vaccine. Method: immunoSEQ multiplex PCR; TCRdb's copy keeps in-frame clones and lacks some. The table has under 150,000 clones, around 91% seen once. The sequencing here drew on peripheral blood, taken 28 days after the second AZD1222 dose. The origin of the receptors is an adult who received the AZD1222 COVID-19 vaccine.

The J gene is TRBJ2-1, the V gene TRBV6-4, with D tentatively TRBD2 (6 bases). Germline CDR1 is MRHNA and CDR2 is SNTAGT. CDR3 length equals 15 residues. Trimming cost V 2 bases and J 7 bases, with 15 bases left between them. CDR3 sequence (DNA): TGTGCCAGCAGTGACGAAGCCGGGAGTGGTAATGAGCAGTTCTTC. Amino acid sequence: CASSDEAGSGNEQFF.

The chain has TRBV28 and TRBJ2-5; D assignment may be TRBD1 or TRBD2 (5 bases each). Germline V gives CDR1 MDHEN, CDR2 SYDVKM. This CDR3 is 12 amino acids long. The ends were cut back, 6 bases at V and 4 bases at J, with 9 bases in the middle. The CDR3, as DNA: TGTGCCAGCAGACGGGGCGGAGAGACCCAGTACTTC. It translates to CASRRGGETQYF.

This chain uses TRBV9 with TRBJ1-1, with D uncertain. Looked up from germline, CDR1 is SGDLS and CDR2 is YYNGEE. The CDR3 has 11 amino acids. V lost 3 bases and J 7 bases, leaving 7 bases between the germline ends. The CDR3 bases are TGTGCCAGCAGCGCGGGTGGTGAAGCTTTCTTT. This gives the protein CASSAGGEAFF.

The CDR3 DNA reads TGTGCCAGCAGCTTAAAACAGGATGGAAACACCATATATTTT. It encodes CASSLKQDGNTIYF. The chain couples TRBV7-9 to TRBJ1-3; weak D call: TRBD1 (5 bases). Germline V lookup: CDR1 SEHNR, CDR2 FQNEAQ (reference sequence). The CDR3 consists of 14 residues. Deletions cut 2 bases from V and 3 bases from J, with 8 bases between.

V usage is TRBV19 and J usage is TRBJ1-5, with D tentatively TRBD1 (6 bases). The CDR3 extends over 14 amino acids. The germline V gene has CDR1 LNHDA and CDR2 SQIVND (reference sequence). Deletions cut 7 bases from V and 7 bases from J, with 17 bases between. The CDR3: CASNGGSEGQPQHF. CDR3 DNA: TGTGCCAGTAACGGGGGCTCAGAGGGGCAGCCCCAGCATTTT.

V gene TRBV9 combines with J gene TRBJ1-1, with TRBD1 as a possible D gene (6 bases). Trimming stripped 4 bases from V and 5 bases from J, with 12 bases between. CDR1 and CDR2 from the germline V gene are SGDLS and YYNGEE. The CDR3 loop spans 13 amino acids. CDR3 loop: CASSSLGGTEAFF. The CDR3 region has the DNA TGTGCCAGCAGCTCCCTAGGGGGAACTGAAGCTTTCTTT.

CDR3 in amino acids: CATSEVRGGKETQYF. The CDR3 DNA reads TGTGCCACCAGTGAAGTCAGGGGGGGGAAAGAGACCCAGTACTTC. V is TRBV24-1 and J is TRBJ2-5; tentatively, D is TRBD1 or TRBD2 (7 bases each). Germline V lookup: CDR1 KGHDR, CDR2 SFDVKD. The CDR3 is 15 residues long. The germline V and J ends were trimmed by 4 bases and 3 bases, with 14 bases remaining between them.

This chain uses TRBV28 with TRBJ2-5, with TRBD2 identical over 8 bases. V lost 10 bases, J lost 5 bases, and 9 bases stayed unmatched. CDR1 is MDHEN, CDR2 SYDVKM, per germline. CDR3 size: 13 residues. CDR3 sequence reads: CATRGASGETQYF. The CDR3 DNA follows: TGTGCCACGCGGGGGGCTAGCGGTGAGACCCAGTACTTC.

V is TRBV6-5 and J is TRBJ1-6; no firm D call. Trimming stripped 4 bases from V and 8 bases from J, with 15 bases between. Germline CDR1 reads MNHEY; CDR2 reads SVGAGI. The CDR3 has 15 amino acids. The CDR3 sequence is CASSLGGRKDSPLHF. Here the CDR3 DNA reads TGTGCCAGCAGTTTAGGTGGTAGGAAGGATTCACCCCTCCACTTT.

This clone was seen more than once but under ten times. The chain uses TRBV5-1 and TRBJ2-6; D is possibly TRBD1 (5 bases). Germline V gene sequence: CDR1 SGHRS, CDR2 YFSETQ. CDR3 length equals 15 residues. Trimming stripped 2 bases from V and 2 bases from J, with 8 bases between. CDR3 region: CASSLRQTGANVLTF. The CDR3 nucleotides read TGCGCCAGCAGCTTAAGACAGACTGGGGCCAACGTCCTGACTTTC.

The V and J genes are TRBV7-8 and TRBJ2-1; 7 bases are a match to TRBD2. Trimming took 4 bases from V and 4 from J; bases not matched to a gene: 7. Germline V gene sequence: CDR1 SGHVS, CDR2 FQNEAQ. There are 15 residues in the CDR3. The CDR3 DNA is TGTGCCAGCAGCTCGGAGTGGGGGGGATACAATGAGCAGTTCTTC. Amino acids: CASSSEWGGYNEQFF. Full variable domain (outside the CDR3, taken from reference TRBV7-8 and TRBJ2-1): GAGVSQSPRYKVAKRGQDVALRCDPISGHVSLFWYQQALGQGPEFLTYFQNEAQLDKSGLPSDRFFAERPEGSVSTLKIQRTQQEDSAVYLCASSSEWGGYNEQFFGPGTRLTVL.

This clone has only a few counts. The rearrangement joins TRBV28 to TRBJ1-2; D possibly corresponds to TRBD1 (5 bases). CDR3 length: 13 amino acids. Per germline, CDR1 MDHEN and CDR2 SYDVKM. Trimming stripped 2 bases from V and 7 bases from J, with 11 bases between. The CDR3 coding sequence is TGTGCCAGCAGTTTACCGGGACCAACTGGCTACACCTTC. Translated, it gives CASSLPGPTGYTF.

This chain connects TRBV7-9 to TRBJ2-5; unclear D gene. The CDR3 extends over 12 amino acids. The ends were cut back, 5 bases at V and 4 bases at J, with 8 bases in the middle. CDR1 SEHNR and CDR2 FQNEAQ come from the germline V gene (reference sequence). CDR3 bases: TGTGCCAGCAGCCCCCGCGGAGAGACCCAGTACTTC. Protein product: CASSPRGETQYF.

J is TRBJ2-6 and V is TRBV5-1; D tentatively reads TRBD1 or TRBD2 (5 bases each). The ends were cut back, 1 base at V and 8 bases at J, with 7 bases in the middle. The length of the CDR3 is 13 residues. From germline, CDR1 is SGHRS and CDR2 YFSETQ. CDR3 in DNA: TGCGCCAGCAGCTTGACGGGGCCCAACGTCCTGACTTTC. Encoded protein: CASSLTGPNVLTF.

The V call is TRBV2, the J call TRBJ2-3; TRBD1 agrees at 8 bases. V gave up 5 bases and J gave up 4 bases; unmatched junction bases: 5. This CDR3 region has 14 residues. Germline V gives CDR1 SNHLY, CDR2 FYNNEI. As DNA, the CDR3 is TGTGCCAGCAGTTCGGACAGGGTCGCAGATACGCAGTATTTT. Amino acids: CASSSDRVADTQYF.

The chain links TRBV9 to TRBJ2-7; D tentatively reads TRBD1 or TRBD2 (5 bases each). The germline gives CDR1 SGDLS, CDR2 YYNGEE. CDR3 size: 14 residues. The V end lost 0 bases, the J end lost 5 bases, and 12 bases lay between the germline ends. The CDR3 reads CASSVEEGSNEQYF. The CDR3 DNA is TGTGCCAGCAGCGTAGAAGAGGGGAGCAACGAGCAGTACTTC.

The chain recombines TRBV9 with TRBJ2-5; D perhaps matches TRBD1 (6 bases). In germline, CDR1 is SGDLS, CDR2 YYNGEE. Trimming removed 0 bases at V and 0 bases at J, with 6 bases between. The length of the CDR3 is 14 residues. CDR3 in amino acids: CASSVGQDQETQYF. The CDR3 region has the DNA TGTGCCAGCAGCGTAGGACAGGACCAAGAGACCCAGTACTTC.

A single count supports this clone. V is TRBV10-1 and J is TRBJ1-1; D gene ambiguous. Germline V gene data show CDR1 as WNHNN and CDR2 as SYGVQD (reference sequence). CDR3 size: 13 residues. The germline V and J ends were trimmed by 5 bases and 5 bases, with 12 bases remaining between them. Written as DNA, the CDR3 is TGCGCCAGCAGTCCGGGGTCGGGAACTGAAGCTTTCTTT. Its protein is CASSPGSGTEAFF.

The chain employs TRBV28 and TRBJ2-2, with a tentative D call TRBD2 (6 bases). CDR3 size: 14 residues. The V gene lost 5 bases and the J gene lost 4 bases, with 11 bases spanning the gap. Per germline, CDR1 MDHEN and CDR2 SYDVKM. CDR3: CASSLPEGTGELFF. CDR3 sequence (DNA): TGTGCCAGCAGTCTCCCGGAGGGCACCGGGGAGCTGTTTTTT.

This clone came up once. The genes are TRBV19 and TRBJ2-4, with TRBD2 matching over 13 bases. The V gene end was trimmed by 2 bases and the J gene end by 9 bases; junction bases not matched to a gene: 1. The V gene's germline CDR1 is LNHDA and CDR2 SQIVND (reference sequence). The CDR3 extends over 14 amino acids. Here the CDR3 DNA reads TGTGCCAGTAGTATAACTAGCGGGAGGGGCATTCAGTACTTC. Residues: CASSITSGRGIQYF.

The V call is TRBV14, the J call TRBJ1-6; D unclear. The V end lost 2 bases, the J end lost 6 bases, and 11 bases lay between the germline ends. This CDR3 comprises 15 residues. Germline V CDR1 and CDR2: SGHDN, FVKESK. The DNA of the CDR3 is TGTGCCAGCAGCCAATTTCGCACAACTAATTCACCCCTCCACTTT. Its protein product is CASSQFRTTNSPLHF.

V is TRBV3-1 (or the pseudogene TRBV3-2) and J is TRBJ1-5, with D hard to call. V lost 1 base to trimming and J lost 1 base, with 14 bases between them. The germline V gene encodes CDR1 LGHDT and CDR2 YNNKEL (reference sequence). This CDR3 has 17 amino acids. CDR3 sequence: CASSQAGEGGSNQPQHF. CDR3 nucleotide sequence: TGTGCCAGCAGCCAAGCTGGGGAGGGCGGGAGCAATCAGCCCCAGCATTTT.

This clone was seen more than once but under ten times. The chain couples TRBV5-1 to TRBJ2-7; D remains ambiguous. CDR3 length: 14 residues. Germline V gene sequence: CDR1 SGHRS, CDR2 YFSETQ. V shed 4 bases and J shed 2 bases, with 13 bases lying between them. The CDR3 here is CASSQRSAAYEQYF. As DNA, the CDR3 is TGCGCCAGCAGCCAAAGGTCCGCTGCCTACGAGCAGTACTTC. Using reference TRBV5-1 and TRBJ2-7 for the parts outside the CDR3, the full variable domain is KAGVTQTPRYLIKTRGQQVTLSCSPISGHRSVSWYQQTPGQGLQFLFEYFSETQRNKGNFPGRFSGRQFSNSRSEMNVSTLELGDSALYLCASSQRSAAYEQYFGPGTRLTVT.

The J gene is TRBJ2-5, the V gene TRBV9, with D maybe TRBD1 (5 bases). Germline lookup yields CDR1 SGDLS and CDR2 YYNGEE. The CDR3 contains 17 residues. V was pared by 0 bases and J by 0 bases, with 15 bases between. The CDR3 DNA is TGTGCCAGCAGCGTAGGCCCCCTCAGGGCATACCAAGAGACCCAGTACTTC. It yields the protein CASSVGPLRAYQETQYF.

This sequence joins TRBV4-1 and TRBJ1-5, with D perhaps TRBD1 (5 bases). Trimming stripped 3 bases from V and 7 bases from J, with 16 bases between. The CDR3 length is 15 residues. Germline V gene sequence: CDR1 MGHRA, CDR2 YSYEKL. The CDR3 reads CASSQGRGGPQPQHF. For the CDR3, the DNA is TGCGCCAGCAGCCAGGGACGGGGGGGTCCCCAGCCCCAGCATTTT.

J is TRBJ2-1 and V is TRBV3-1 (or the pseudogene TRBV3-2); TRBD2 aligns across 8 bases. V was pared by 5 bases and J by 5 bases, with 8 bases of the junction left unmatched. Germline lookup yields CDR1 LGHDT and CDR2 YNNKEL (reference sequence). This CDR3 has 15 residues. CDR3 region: CASSLPGTRNNEQFF. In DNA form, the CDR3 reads TGTGCCAGCAGCTTGCCCGGGACTAGAAACAATGAGCAGTTCTTC.

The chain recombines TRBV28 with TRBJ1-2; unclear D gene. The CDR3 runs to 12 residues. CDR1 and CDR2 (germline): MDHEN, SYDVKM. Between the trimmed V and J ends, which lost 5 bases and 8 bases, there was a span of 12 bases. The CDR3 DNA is TGTGCCAGCAGTGGCCCGGGAGTGGGCTACACCTTC. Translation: CASSGPGVGYTF.

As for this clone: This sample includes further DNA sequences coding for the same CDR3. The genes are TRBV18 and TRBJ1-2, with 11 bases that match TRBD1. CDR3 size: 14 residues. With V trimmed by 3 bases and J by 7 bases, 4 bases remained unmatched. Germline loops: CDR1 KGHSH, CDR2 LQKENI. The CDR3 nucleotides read TGTGCCAGCTCACCCGGACAGGGGGCTGGTGGCTACACCTTC. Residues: CASSPGQGAGGYTF. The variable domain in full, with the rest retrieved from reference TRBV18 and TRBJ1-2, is NAGVMQNPRHLVRRRGQEARLRCSPMKGHSHVYWYRQLPEEGLKFMVYLQKENIIDESGMPKERFSAEFPKEGPSILRIQQVVRGDSAAYFCASSPGQGAGGYTFGSGTRLTVV.

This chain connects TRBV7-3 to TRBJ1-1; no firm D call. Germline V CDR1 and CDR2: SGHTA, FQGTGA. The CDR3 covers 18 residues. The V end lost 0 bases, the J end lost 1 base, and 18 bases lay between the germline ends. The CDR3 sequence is CASSLTAGSAGRNTEAFF. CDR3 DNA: TGTGCCAGCAGCTTAACGGCCGGTTCAGCGGGGAGGAACACTGAAGCTTTCTTT.

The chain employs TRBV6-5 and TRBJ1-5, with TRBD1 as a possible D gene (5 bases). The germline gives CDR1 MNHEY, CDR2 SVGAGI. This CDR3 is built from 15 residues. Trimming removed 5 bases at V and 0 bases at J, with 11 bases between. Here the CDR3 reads CASSPRQNSNQPQHF. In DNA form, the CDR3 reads TGTGCCAGCAGTCCTCGACAGAATAGCAATCAGCCCCAGCATTTT.

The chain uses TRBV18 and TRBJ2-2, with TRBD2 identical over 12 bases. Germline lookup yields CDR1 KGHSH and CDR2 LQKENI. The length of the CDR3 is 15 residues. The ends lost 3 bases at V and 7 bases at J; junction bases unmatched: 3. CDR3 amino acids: CASSPATSGSGELFF. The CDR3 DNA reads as TGTGCCAGCTCACCGGCGACTAGCGGGAGCGGGGAGCTGTTTTTT.

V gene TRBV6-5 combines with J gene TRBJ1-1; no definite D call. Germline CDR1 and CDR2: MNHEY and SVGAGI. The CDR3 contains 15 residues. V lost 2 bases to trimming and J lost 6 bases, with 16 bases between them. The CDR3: CASSYGQASRAEAFF. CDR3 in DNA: TGTGCCAGCAGTTACGGGCAGGCCTCTCGGGCTGAAGCTTTCTTT.